These 26 T cell receptor beta chains originate from one sample sequenced in a study of monozygotic twins with inflammatory bowel disease. TCRdb reprocessed the 5' RACE reads, keeping one entry per CDR3 protein, no DNA. The table lists more than 300,000 distinct CDR3 sequences. Material for sequencing was blood. These receptor sequences come from a human donor with ulcerative colitis or Crohn's disease, or a healthy co-twin of an affected twin (not recorded which).

The rearrangement links TRBV12-3 or TRBV12-4 to TRBJ2-3; as DNA is missing, the TRBD2 call by TCRdb cannot be tested. The CDR3 loop spans 18 amino acids. This CDR3 is CASSQGLAGHPSTDTQYF.

V usage is TRBV10-3 and J usage is TRBJ2-7; TCRdb's D call, TRBD1, is unchecked because there is no DNA. The germline gives CDR1 ENHRY, CDR2 SYGVKD. CDR3 length: 14 amino acids. CDR3 sequence reads: CAISGTASSYEQYF.

The J gene is TRBJ2-6, the V gene TRBV12-3 or TRBV12-4; absent DNA, TCRdb's TRBD1 call cannot be checked. The CDR3 is made up of 15 amino acids. CDR3 sequence: CASSSQGTGANVLTF.

The rearrangement uses TRBV18 and TRBJ1-4. Germline V lookup: CDR1 KGHSH, CDR2 LQKENI. CDR3 length equals 16 residues. The CDR3 loop is CASSHGRPTTNEKLFF.

V usage is TRBV5-1 and J usage is TRBJ2-1; TCRdb returns TRBD1, unconfirmable since there is no DNA. The length of the CDR3 is 15 residues. Germline V gene sequence: CDR1 SGHRS, CDR2 YFSETQ. The CDR3 loop reads CASSFTDRANNEQFF.

The chain links TRBV12-3 or TRBV12-4 to TRBJ2-7; there is no DNA to check the TCRdb D call of TRBD1. The CDR3 is 13 residues long. CDR3 sequence reads: CASSWAGDHEQYF.

The chain carries TRBV20-1 and TRBJ2-3; the D call from TCRdb, TRBD2, cannot be confirmed without DNA. The CDR3 covers 18 residues. Germline V gene lookup returns CDR1 DFQATT and CDR2 SNEGSKA (reference sequence). The CDR3 here is CSARDLRTSGGRVDTQYF.

The genes are TRBV20-1 and TRBJ2-3; TCRdb indicates TRBD2, and absent DNA this call remains unverified. CDR1 is DFQATT, CDR2 SNEGSKA, per germline (reference sequence). This CDR3 region has 15 residues. CDR3 loop: CSALGERGGTDTQYF.

The chain joins TRBV18 to TRBJ2-3; TCRdb outputs TRBD1, but without DNA this stays unchecked. Germline assignment: CDR1 KGHSH and CDR2 LQKENI. The CDR3 totals 17 residues. CDR3 sequence: CASSRISGGSSTDTQYF.

The V call is TRBV4-3, the J call TRBJ2-5; TCRdb calls TRBD1, which cannot be checked without DNA. The CDR3 covers 15 residues. Germline V gives CDR1 LGHNA, CDR2 YSLEER. This chain's CDR3 is CASSQDPQWGETQYF.

V and J are TRBV9 and TRBJ1-3. Looked up from germline, CDR1 is SGDLS and CDR2 is YYNGEE. The length of the CDR3 is 17 residues. CDR3 residues: CASSVDIMTFSGNTIYF.

This rearrangement joins TRBV12-3 or TRBV12-4 to TRBJ1-2. This CDR3 is built from 12 residues. The CDR3 region is CASRKGGAGYTF.

The chain is built from TRBV12-3 or TRBV12-4 and TRBJ2-5; TCRdb names TRBD2, which stays unverified in the absence of DNA. The CDR3 loop spans 14 amino acids. The CDR3 sequence: CASSFGRGSETQYF.

The chain couples TRBV3-1 to TRBJ2-5; there is no DNA to check the TCRdb D call of TRBD2. From germline, CDR1 is LGHDT and CDR2 YNNKEL (reference sequence). This CDR3 has 14 residues. The CDR3 protein is CASSQRTRGETQYF.

The V and J genes are TRBV5-1 and TRBJ1-2; TCRdb calls TRBD1, which cannot be checked without DNA. CDR3 length: 14 amino acids. Germline CDR1 reads SGHRS; CDR2 reads YFSETQ. The CDR3 loop reads CASRLDGQDYGYTF.

This chain connects TRBV18 to TRBJ2-1. CDR3 length: 11 amino acids. Looked up from germline, CDR1 is KGHSH and CDR2 is LQKENI. The CDR3 protein is CASSIINEQFF.

The rearrangement links TRBV6-4 to TRBJ2-3; with no DNA, the TCRdb D assignment of TRBD2 cannot be verified. This CDR3 region has 15 residues. CDR1 and CDR2 from the germline V gene are MRHNA and SNTAGT. The CDR3 protein is CASSDSSGGADTQYF.

V is TRBV7-2 and J is TRBJ1-2; as DNA is missing, the TRBD1 call by TCRdb cannot be tested. CDR1 is SGHTA, CDR2 FQGNSA, per germline. The CDR3 has 14 residues. CDR3 residues: CASSADRALVGYTF.

The rearrangement links TRBV12-3 or TRBV12-4 to TRBJ1-5; the TCRdb call, TRBD1, lacks DNA for checking. The CDR3 contains 14 residues. CDR3 residues: CASSQTGSYQPQHF.

The chain couples TRBV6-5 to TRBJ1-6; with no DNA, the TCRdb D assignment of TRBD1 cannot be verified. CDR3 length: 13 residues. Germline-derived CDR1 and CDR2 are MNHEY and SVGAGI. CDR3 sequence reads: CASSQDSLSPLHF.

This chain links TRBV6-1 with TRBJ1-1. Looked up from germline, CDR1 is MNHNS and CDR2 is SASEGT. The length of the CDR3 is 13 residues. CDR3 region: CASRTEWNTEAFF.

J is TRBJ2-2 and V is TRBV5-1; without DNA, the TCRdb call of TRBD1 cannot be checked. Germline-derived CDR1 and CDR2 are SGHRS and YFSETQ. The CDR3 has 14 residues. CDR3 protein: CASSFDRGNGELFF.

This chain connects TRBV27 to TRBJ2-2; TCRdb proposes TRBD2, but this gene call is untestable without DNA. CDR3 length: 16 amino acids. Germline CDR1 reads MNHEY; CDR2 reads SMNVEV (reference sequence). This chain's CDR3 is CASSRGSGGLTGELFF.

The chain combines TRBV6-2 or TRBV6-3 with TRBJ1-1; the TRBD1 assignment by TCRdb is unverifiable without DNA. The CDR3 contains 17 residues. Germline assignment: CDR1 MNHEY and CDR2 SVGEGT. CDR3 residues: CASSTGPRVGRNTEAFF.

The J gene is TRBJ2-7, the V gene TRBV7-8. Per germline, CDR1 SGHVS and CDR2 FQNEAQ. This CDR3 has 12 residues. This chain's CDR3 is CASSPSRTEQYF.

This chain joins TRBV20-1 and TRBJ2-5; TCRdb proposes TRBD1, but this gene call is untestable without DNA. This CDR3 has 15 amino acids. The germline V gene encodes CDR1 DFQATT and CDR2 SNEGSKA (reference sequence). This CDR3 reads CSATDGGQYQETQYF.